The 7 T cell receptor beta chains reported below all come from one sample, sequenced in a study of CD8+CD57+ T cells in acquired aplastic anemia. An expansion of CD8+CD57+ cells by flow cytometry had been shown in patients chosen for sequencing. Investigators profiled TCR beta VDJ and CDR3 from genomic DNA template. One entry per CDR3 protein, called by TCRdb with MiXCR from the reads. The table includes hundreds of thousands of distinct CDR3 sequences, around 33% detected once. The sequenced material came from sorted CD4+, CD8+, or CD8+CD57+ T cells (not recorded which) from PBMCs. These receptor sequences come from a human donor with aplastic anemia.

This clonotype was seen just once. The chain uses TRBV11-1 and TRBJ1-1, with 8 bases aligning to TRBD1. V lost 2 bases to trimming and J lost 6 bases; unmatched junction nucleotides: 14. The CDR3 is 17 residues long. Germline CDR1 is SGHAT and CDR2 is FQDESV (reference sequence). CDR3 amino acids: CASSLFSRRGRPPEAFF. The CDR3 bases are TGTGCCAGCAGCTTATTTTCCCGCAGGGGGCGACCCCCTGAAGCTTTCTTT. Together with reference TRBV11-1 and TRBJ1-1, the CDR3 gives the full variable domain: EAEVAQSPRYKITEKSQAVAFWCDPISGHATLYWYRQILGQGPELLVQFQDESVVDDSQLPKDRFSAERLKGVDSTLKIQPAELGDSAMYLCASSLFSRRGRPPEAFFGQGTRLTVV.

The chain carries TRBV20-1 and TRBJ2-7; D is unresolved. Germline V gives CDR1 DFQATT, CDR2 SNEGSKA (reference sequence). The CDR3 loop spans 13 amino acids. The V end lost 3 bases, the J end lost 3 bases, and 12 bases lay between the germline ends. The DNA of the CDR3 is TGCAGTGCTAGTTTCAGGAATTTCTACGAGCAGTACTTC. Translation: CSASFRNFYEQYF.

CDR3 in DNA: TGTGCCAGTAGCCCGCTCGGGACTAGCGGGAGTGTTTATGAGCAGTTCTTC. Its translation is CASSPLGTSGSVYEQFF. This chain connects TRBV19 to TRBJ2-1; 14 bases agree with TRBD2. The V and J ends lost 6 bases and 8 bases, in that order; junction bases with no gene match: 12. Germline V gives CDR1 LNHDA, CDR2 SQIVND (reference sequence). This CDR3 region has 17 residues. Supplemented by reference TRBV19 and TRBJ2-1, the full variable domain reads DGGITQSPKYLFRKEGQNVTLSCEQNLNHDAMYWYRQDPGQGLRLIYYSQIVNDFQKGDIAEGYSVSREKKESFPLTVTSAQKNPTAFYLCASSPLGTSGSVYEQFFGPGTRLTVL.

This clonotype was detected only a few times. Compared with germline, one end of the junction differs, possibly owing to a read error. The CDR3 DNA is TGTGCCAGCAGTTACCCAGGGGGTACTGGAAACACCATATATTTT. It specifies CASSYPGGTGNTIYF. The chain is built from TRBV10-3 and TRBJ1-3, with 7 positions matching TRBD1. CDR1 is ENHRY and CDR2 is SYGVKD in the germline V gene. This CDR3 spans 15 amino acids.

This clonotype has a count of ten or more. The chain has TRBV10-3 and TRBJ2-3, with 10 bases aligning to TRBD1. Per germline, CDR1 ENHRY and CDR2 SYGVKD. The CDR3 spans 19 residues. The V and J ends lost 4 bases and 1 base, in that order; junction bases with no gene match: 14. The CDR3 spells CAISAQTGTGVLGTDTQYF. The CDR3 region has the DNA TGTGCCATCAGTGCTCAAACCGGGACAGGGGTTTTGGGCACAGATACGCAGTATTTT.

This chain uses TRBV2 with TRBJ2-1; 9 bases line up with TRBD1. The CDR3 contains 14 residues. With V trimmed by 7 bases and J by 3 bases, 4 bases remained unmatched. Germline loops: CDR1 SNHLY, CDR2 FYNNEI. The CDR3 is CASNAGQGYNEQFF. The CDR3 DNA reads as TGTGCCAGCAATGCGGGACAGGGCTACAATGAGCAGTTCTTC.

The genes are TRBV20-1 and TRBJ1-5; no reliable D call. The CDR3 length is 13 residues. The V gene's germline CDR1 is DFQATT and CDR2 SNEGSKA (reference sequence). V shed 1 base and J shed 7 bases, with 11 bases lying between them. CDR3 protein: CSARVLERQPQHF. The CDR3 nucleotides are TGCAGTGCTAGAGTCTTAGAAAGACAGCCCCAGCATTTT.